A selection of T cell receptor beta chains follows, all from one sample in a study of blood T cell repertoires in COVID-19. Some clones are missing from TCRdb's copy, which holds only in-frame ones; the method was immunoSEQ multiplex PCR. The data show approximately 180,000 clones, 85% to 90% seen once. Sample: peripheral blood. The receptors come from a person in their 70s with COVID-19, enrolled during active disease. Both conserved end residues are part of each CDR3. Fields, in order: V gene, J gene, clone size, D gene, CDR3 DNA, CDR3 protein. D genes are given only for firm matches. Clone size is stated in some rows and not others, as once, few, many or a class when expanded.

TRBV5-4	TRBJ2-5	once	TRBD1	TGTGCCAGCAGCCTGGGTCCGGGACAGCAAGAGACCCAGTACTTC	CASSLGPGQQETQYF
TRBV10-3	TRBJ2-3	-	TRBD2	TGTGCCATCAGTGGTGGGCTAGCGGGGGGGCACGATACGCAGTATTTT	CAISGGLAGGHDTQYF
TRBV5-1	TRBJ2-2	few	-	TGCGCCAGCAGCTTGGGTCTAGCGATCGGGGAGCTGTTTTTT	CASSLGLAIGELFF
TRBV12-3/TRBV12-4	TRBJ1-6	few	-	TGTGCCAGCAGTCCCAGAAATTCACCCCTCCACTTT	CASSPRNSPLHF
TRBV4-3	TRBJ1-6	-	-	TGCGCCAGCAGCCAAAATCGACAGGTTTATAATTCACCCCTCCACTTT	CASSQNRQVYNSPLHF
TRBV7-2	TRBJ2-3	-	TRBD2	TGTGCCAGCAGCTTACTAGCGGGAGCTTCTCGCACAGATACGCAGTATTTT	CASSLLAGASRTDTQYF
TRBV6-1	TRBJ2-2	-	TRBD2	TGTGCCAGCAGTGAACTAGCGGCGAACACCGGGGAGCTGTTTTTT	CASSELAANTGELFF
TRBV9	TRBJ2-7	-	TRBD1	TGTGCCAGCAGCGTAGCAGGACAGGGGATTATTAACGAGCAGTACTTC	CASSVAGQGIINEQYF
TRBV30	TRBJ1-1	-	TRBD1	TGTGCCTGGAGTCTAGGGACAGGGGCGCCTAATGAAGCTTTCTTT	CAWSLGTGAPNEAFF
TRBV5-1	TRBJ1-1	-	-	TGCGCCAGCAGCTTGCGGCGGGGGGGCGATAACACTGAAGCTTTCTTT	CASSLRRGGDNTEAFF
TRBV29-1	TRBJ2-7	-	-	TGCAGCGGCAGAACAGGGATCTCCCACGAGCAGTACTTC	CSGRTGISHEQYF
TRBV7-9	TRBJ2-1	once	-	TGTGCCAGCAGCTTTAGTATAAGCAATGAGCAGTTCTTC	CASSFSISNEQFF